One sample yielded the 24 T cell receptor beta chains listed below, sequenced in a study of technical replicates of blood from a handful of donors. Measured with immunoSEQ multiplex PCR; TCRdb has only the in-frame clones, and not every one. Among over 60,000 clones listed, roughly 90% were seen once. The specimen was PBMCs. The source is a human donor in good health. Some clones in this sample may be carry-over from other donors' samples.

The chain recombines TRBV25-1 with TRBJ2-7, with a possible D match to TRBD2 (5 bases). V shed 1 base and J shed 1 base, with 5 bases lying between them. Germline-derived CDR1 and CDR2 are MGHDK and SYGVNS. CDR3 length: 13 amino acids. The CDR3 bases are TGTGCCAGCAGTGAATCGGGGTCCTACGAGCAGTACTTC. This sequence encodes CASSESGSYEQYF.

This chain joins TRBV2 and TRBJ2-2; 12 bases align to TRBD2. This CDR3 has 15 residues. V was clipped by 6 bases and J by 5 bases; unmatched bases: 4. CDR1 is SNHLY and CDR2 is FYNNEI in the germline V gene. The CDR3 loop reads CASRLLAGGTGELFF. The CDR3 nucleotides are TGTGCCAGCAGGTTACTAGCGGGAGGAACCGGGGAGCTGTTTTTT.

This chain uses TRBV10-3 with TRBJ2-7; the D gene is possibly TRBD2 (6 bases). Germline V gene sequence: CDR1 ENHRY, CDR2 SYGVKD. This CDR3 has 15 amino acids. V was pared by 3 bases and J by 6 bases, with 18 bases between. CDR3 sequence: CAISEVELALPEQYF. The CDR3 nucleotides read TGTGCCATCAGTGAAGTTGAACTAGCTCTACCCGAGCAGTACTTC.

The rearrangement uses TRBV5-1 and TRBJ2-5; tentative D call: TRBD2 (5 bases). CDR1 SGHRS and CDR2 YFSETQ come from the germline V gene. The CDR3 spans 15 residues. The V end was cut by 1 base, the J end by 4 bases, with 14 bases between. CDR3 bases: TGCGCCAGCAGCTTGTACGGCCAACGGGGAGAGACCCAGTACTTC. Amino acid sequence: CASSLYGQRGETQYF.

V and J are TRBV7-3 and TRBJ2-7; 8 bases fit TRBD2. The V segment lost 5 bases and the J segment 5 bases; nucleotides outside the gene matches: 11. The CDR3 has 15 residues. CDR1 and CDR2 (germline): SGHTA, FQGTGA. The CDR3 region has the DNA TGTGCCAGCAGCCCCTCCCCGGGACTAGTGAACGAGCAGTACTTC. Translating gives CASSPSPGLVNEQYF.

This rearrangement joins TRBV5-1 to TRBJ1-2, with D perhaps TRBD1 (5 bases). The CDR3 covers 14 residues. Germline CDR1 SGHRS, CDR2 YFSETQ. Trimming cost V 2 bases and J 0 bases, with 8 bases left between them. CDR3 loop: CASSFQGSNYGYTF. The DNA of the CDR3 is TGCGCCAGCAGCTTCCAGGGCTCTAACTATGGCTACACCTTC.

The gene calls are TRBV18 and TRBJ2-7, with 7 bases that match TRBD2. The germline gives CDR1 KGHSH, CDR2 LQKENI. The CDR3 runs 14 residues. Trimming cost V 3 bases and J 3 bases; bases outside gene matches: 5. CDR3 bases: TGTGCCAGCTCACCGTCTAGCGGCGTCTACGAGCAGTACTTC. Translated, it gives CASSPSSGVYEQYF. Complete variable domain (other parts from reference TRBV18 and TRBJ2-7): NAGVMQNPRHLVRRRGQEARLRCSPMKGHSHVYWYRQLPEEGLKFMVYLQKENIIDESGMPKERFSAEFPKEGPSILRIQQVVRGDSAAYFCASSPSSGVYEQYFGPGTRLTVT.

The chain carries TRBV4-2 and TRBJ1-5, with TRBD1 matching 7 bases. From germline, CDR1 is LGHNA and CDR2 YNFKEQ. Losses at the gene ends were 0 bases for V and 9 bases for J; bases not matched to a gene: 8. This CDR3 spans 15 amino acids. In DNA form, the CDR3 reads TGTGCCAGCAGCCAAGATGTAGGGGGACAGTGGCCCCAGCATTTT. Translated, it gives CASSQDVGGQWPQHF.

This chain uses TRBV4-3 with TRBJ2-1, with D maybe TRBD2 (5 bases). This CDR3 comprises 14 residues. Germline V gene lookup returns CDR1 LGHNA and CDR2 YSLEER. V lost 0 bases, J lost 8 bases, and 11 bases lay in between. Here the CDR3 DNA reads TGCGCCAGCAGCCAAGATTACGGGGTCTATGAGCAGTTCTTC. Amino acid sequence: CASSQDYGVYEQFF.

V usage is TRBV5-4 and J usage is TRBJ2-7; TRBD2 matches at 8 bases. Germline V gives CDR1 SGHNT, CDR2 YYREEE (reference sequence). The CDR3 has 15 residues. Unmatched junction bases numbered 10, after V lost 2 bases and J lost 6 bases. CDR3 nucleotides: TGTGCCAGCAGCTTTAGTTACGGGGGGGTGGGCGAGCAGTACTTC. This translates into CASSFSYGGVGEQYF.

The chain carries TRBV7-8 and TRBJ1-5; TRBD1 matches 9 bases. V shed 5 bases and J 0 bases; nucleotides not matched to a gene: 8. Germline lookup yields CDR1 SGHVS and CDR2 FQNEAQ. The CDR3 has 17 residues. In nucleotides, the CDR3 is TGTGCCAGCAGCCTGGACAGGGGACAGTATAGCAATCAGCCCCAGCATTTT. As protein: CASSLDRGQYSNQPQHF.

V is TRBV4-1 and J is TRBJ2-1; D unresolved. The germline gives CDR1 MGHRA, CDR2 YSYEKL. The CDR3 runs 13 residues. V lost 4 bases to trimming and J lost 6 bases, with 10 bases between them. CDR3 sequence: CASSLRWANEQFF. For the CDR3, the DNA is TGCGCCAGCAGCCTTCGGTGGGCCAATGAGCAGTTCTTC.

V usage is TRBV10-3 and J usage is TRBJ1-3; D ambiguous. In germline, CDR1 is ENHRY, CDR2 SYGVKD. This CDR3 spans 13 amino acids. With 7 bases removed from V and 0 bases from J, the gap between germline ends came to 7 bases. This CDR3 is CAITVSSGNTIYF. The CDR3, as DNA: TGTGCCATCACCGTGAGCTCTGGAAACACCATATATTTT.

The V and J genes are TRBV7-9 and TRBJ1-1; no clear D gene. Germline V CDR1 and CDR2: SEHNR, FQNEAQ (reference sequence). The CDR3 sequence is 14 residues long. The V end lost 7 bases, the J end lost 0 bases, and 12 bases lay between the germline ends. CDR3 nucleotide sequence: TGTGCCAGCAATCCCCCCCCAATGAACACTGAAGCTTTCTTT. It encodes CASNPPPMNTEAFF.

The sample holds one count of this clone. The rearrangement links TRBV15 to TRBJ2-1; D possibly corresponds to TRBD2 (5 bases). Trimming left V 0 bases short and J 0 bases short, with 15 bases between. CDR1 is LNHNV and CDR2 is YYDKDF in the germline V gene (reference sequence). This CDR3 region has 18 residues. The CDR3 sequence is CATSRDHPVRVSYNEQFF. DNA for the CDR3: TGTGCCACCAGCAGAGATCATCCGGTGAGGGTCTCCTACAATGAGCAGTTCTTC.

The J gene is TRBJ2-2, the V gene TRBV10-3, with 8 bases matching TRBD2. The CDR3 contains 16 residues. The germline V gene has CDR1 ENHRY and CDR2 SYGVKD. The trim removed 4 bases at V and 5 bases at J, leaving 9 bases unmatched. Here the CDR3 reads CAISVSGTRGTGELFF. CDR3 bases: TGTGCCATCAGTGTGTCCGGGACTAGGGGGACCGGGGAGCTGTTTTTT.

The genes are TRBV7-9 and TRBJ1-4, with D unresolved. Germline loops: CDR1 SEHNR, CDR2 FQNEAQ (reference sequence). Trimming took 0 bases from V and 8 from J, leaving 13 bases between them. The length of the CDR3 is 15 residues. In DNA, the CDR3 is TGTGCCAGCAGCTTAGCGGGCCAGCAGTCCGAAAAACTGTTTTTT. Translated, it gives CASSLAGQQSEKLFF.

This rearrangement joins TRBV5-8 to TRBJ2-5; TRBD2 aligns across 7 bases. Germline V lookup: CDR1 SGHTS, CDR2 YDEGEE. V lost 5 bases, J lost 4 bases, and 11 bases stayed unmatched. The CDR3 runs to 15 residues. CDR3 in amino acids: CASSRGGVAGETQYF. In DNA form, the CDR3 reads TGTGCCAGCAGTCGCGGGGGAGTCGCAGGAGAGACCCAGTACTTC.

The CDR3: CASSQEQGRRYSPLHF. The CDR3 DNA reads as TGTGCCAGCAGCCAAGAACAGGGACGGCGGTATTCACCCCTCCACTTT. The gene calls are TRBV14 and TRBJ1-6; D perhaps matches TRBD1 (6 bases). CDR1 is SGHDN, CDR2 FVKESK, per germline. Deletions cut 0 bases from V and 8 bases from J, with 14 bases between. The CDR3 is 16 amino acids.

This chain connects TRBV12-5 to TRBJ1-1; 7 nucleotides agree with TRBD1. Germline V gene data show CDR1 as LGHNT and CDR2 as FRNRAP. Trimming at V came to 1 base and at J to 6 bases, leaving 5 bases not matched to a gene. This CDR3 comprises 14 residues. The CDR3 DNA is TGTGCTAGTGGTTTGGGCCTAACAGGGGCTGAAGCTTTCTTT. This gives the protein CASGLGLTGAEAFF.

The chain couples TRBV7-2 to TRBJ1-4; 10 nucleotides agree with TRBD1. The CDR3 extends over 15 amino acids. V was clipped by 2 bases and J by 8 bases; unmatched bases: 5. CDR1 is SGHTA and CDR2 is FQGNSA in the germline V gene. The DNA for the CDR3 is TGTGCCAGCAGCTTAAGACAGGGGGCAGGGGAAAAACTGTTTTTT. Translation gives CASSLRQGAGEKLFF.

The chain has TRBV29-1 and TRBJ2-5, with 9 bases lining up with TRBD2. The CDR3 length is 15 residues. V gave up 2 bases and J gave up 2 bases; unmatched junction bases: 6. Germline V gives CDR1 SQVTM, CDR2 ANQGSEA. CDR3 amino acids: CSVEYGLAPQETQYF. CDR3 sequence (DNA): TGCAGCGTTGAATATGGACTAGCGCCTCAAGAGACCCAGTACTTC.

This chain links TRBV4-3 with TRBJ1-2, with 11 bases lining up with TRBD1. Trimming took 4 bases from V and 8 from J; bases not matched to a gene: 6. Looked up from germline, CDR1 is LGHNA and CDR2 is YSLEER. There are 14 residues in the CDR3. The CDR3 region is CASSPRTGGWGYTF. The CDR3 DNA reads TGCGCCAGCAGCCCGCGGACAGGGGGCTGGGGCTACACCTTC.

CDR3 residues: CASSPLGGNTGELFF. CDR3 nucleotide sequence: TGTGCCAGCTCACCACTCGGGGGTAACACCGGGGAGCTGTTTTTT. This chain uses TRBV18 with TRBJ2-2; D perhaps matches TRBD2 (6 bases). The germline V gene has CDR1 KGHSH and CDR2 LQKENI. Trimming removed 1 base at V and 2 bases at J, with 8 bases between. CDR3 size: 15 residues. The full variable domain, its missing parts supplied by reference TRBV18 and TRBJ2-2, is NAGVMQNPRHLVRRRGQEARLRCSPMKGHSHVYWYRQLPEEGLKFMVYLQKENIIDESGMPKERFSAEFPKEGPSILRIQQVVRGDSAAYFCASSPLGGNTGELFFGEGSRLTVL.